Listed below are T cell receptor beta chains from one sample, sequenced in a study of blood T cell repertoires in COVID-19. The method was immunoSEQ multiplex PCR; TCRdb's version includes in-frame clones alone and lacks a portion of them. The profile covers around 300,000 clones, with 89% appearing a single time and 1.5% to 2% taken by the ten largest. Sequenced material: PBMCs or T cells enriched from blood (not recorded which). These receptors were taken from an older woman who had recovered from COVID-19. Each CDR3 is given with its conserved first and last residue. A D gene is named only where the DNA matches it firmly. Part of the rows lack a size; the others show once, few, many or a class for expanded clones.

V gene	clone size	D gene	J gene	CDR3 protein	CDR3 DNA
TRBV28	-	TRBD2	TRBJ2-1	CASSRSGAYNEQFF	TGTGCCAGCAGTCGTAGCGGGGCCTACAATGAGCAGTTCTTC
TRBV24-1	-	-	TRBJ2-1	CATSDRRRSGYEQFF	TGTGCCACCAGTGATCGACGGCGGTCGGGGTATGAGCAGTTCTTC
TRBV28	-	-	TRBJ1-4	CASSWSLSNEKLFF	TGTGCCAGCAGTTGGAGTCTTAGCAATGAAAAACTGTTTTTT
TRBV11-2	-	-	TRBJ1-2	CASSLQGNYGYTF	TGTGCCAGCAGCTTACAGGGTAACTATGGCTACACCTTC
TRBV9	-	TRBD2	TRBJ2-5	CASSVDDSGGAKTQYF	TGTGCCAGCAGCGTAGATGATAGCGGGGGGGCGAAGACCCAGTACTTC
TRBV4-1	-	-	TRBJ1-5	CASSVRGAANQPQHF	TGCGCCAGCAGCGTACGGGGGGCGGCAAATCAGCCCCAGCATTTT
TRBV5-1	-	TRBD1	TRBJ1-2	CASSLWTGGDYGYTF	TGCGCCAGCAGCTTATGGACAGGGGGCGACTATGGCTACACCTTC
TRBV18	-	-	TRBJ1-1	CASSPPGGLGTEAFF	TGTGCCAGCTCACCACCGGGAGGGTTGGGCACTGAAGCTTTCTTT
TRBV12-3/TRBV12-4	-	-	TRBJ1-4	CASRRASGEKLFF	TGTGCCAGCAGGCGGGCCTCCGGTGAAAAACTGTTTTTT
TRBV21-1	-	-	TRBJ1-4	CASPQEFPNEKLFF	TGTGCCAGCCCTCAGGAATTCCCTAATGAAAAACTGTTTTTT
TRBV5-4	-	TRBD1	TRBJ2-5	CASSSQGEETQYF	TGTGCCAGCAGCTCTCAGGGGGAAGAGACCCAGTACTTC
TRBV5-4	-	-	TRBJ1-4	CASSLDREKLFF	TGTGCCAGCAGCTTGGACAGAGAAAAACTGTTTTTT
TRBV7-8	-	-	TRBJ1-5	CASSLGQLSNQPQHF	TGTGCCAGCAGCTTAGGACAGTTGAGCAATCAGCCCCAGCATTTT
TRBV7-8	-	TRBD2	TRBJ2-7	CASSLLSGAPSPYEQYF	TGTGCCAGCAGCTTACTTAGCGGGGCCCCCTCCCCCTACGAGCAGTACTTC
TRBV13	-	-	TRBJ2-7	CASSWRPYEQYF	TGTGCCAGCAGCTGGAGGCCCTACGAGCAGTACTTC
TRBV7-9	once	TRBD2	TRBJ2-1	CASSLGTSGGNEQFF	TGTGCCAGCAGCCTCGGGACTAGCGGGGGAAATGAGCAGTTCTTC
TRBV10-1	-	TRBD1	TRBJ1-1	CASRGDRDSSEAFF	TGCGCCAGCAGGGGGGACAGGGATTCGTCTGAAGCTTTCTTT
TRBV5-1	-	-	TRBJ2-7	CASSLTSQYTYEQYF	TGCGCCAGCAGCTTGACCTCCCAATACACCTACGAGCAGTACTTC
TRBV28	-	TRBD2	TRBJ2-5	CASSPGLGYQETQYF	TGTGCCAGCAGTCCCGGACTAGGGTACCAAGAGACCCAGTACTTC
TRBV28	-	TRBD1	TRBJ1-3	CASSSYRTGAGNTIYF	TGTGCCAGCAGTAGCTATCGTACAGGGGCAGGAAACACCATATATTTT
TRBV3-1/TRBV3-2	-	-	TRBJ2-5	CASSHPLEETQYF	TGTGCCAGCAGCCATCCACTAGAGGAGACCCAGTACTTC
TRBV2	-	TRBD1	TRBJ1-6	CASSVAWTGTTPLHF	TGTGCCAGCAGTGTTGCTTGGACAGGGACGACGCCCCTCCACTTT
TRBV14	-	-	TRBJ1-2	CASSGRTGAANYGYTF	TGTGCCAGCAGCGGACGTACAGGTGCAGCTAACTATGGCTACACCTTC
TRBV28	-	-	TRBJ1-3	CASSSFPSGNTIYF	TGTGCCAGCAGTTCATTTCCCTCTGGAAACACCATATATTTT
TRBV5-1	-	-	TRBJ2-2	CASSLVPSTGELFF	TGCGCCAGCAGCTTGGTCCCGTCCACCGGGGAGCTGTTTTTT
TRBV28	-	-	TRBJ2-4	CASSRQDIAKNIQYF	TGTGCCAGCAGCCGACAGGACATAGCCAAAAACATTCAGTACTTC
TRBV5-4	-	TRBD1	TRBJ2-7	CASSLFSGQGDYEQYF	TGTGCCAGCAGCTTGTTTTCGGGACAGGGGGACTACGAGCAGTACTTC
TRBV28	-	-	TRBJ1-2	CASSLAEADGYTF	TGTGCCAGCAGTTTAGCTGAAGCGGATGGCTACACCTTC
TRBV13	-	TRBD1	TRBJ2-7	CASSPQGAHEQYF	TGTGCCAGCAGCCCTCAGGGGGCCCACGAGCAGTACTTC
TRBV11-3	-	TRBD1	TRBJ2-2	CASTPRGPGYTGELFF	TGTGCCAGCACCCCGAGGGGGCCGGGATACACCGGGGAGCTGTTTTTT
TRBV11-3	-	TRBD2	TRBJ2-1	CASSLGLAGVQFF	TGTGCCAGCAGCTTAGGGCTAGCGGGAGTACAATTCTTC
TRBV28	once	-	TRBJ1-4	CASNGLATLPSANEKLFF	TGTGCCAGCAATGGTTTGGCGACTCTACCCTCGGCTAATGAAAAACTGTTTTTT
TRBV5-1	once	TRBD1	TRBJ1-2	CASSLDRGMYGYTF	TGCGCCAGCAGCTTAGACAGGGGAATGTATGGCTACACCTTC
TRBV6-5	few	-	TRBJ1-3	CASSWAIGNTIYF	TGTGCCAGCAGTTGGGCAATTGGAAACACCATATATTTT
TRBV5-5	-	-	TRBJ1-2	CASSSGDTFSLGYTF	TGTGCCAGCAGCTCAGGGGACACCTTCTCCCTTGGCTACACCTTC
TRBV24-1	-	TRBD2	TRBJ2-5	CATMDAGGRGTQYF	TGTGCCACCATGGATGCGGGAGGCCGAGGGACCCAGTACTTC
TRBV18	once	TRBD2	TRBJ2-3	CASSPHAGGEDTQYF	TGTGCCAGCTCACCCCACGCGGGGGGCGAAGATACGCAGTATTTT
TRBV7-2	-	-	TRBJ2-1	CASSFGGSLSYNEQFF	TGTGCCAGCAGCTTCGGAGGGAGCTTGTCCTACAATGAGCAGTTCTTC
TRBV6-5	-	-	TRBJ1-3	CASSLRGNTIYF	TGTGCCAGCAGCCTCCGGGGAAACACCATATATTTT
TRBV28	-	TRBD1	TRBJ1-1	CASSNQGGSTEAFF	TGTGCCAGCAGTAATCAGGGGGGTAGCACTGAAGCTTTCTTT
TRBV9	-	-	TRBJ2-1	CASSVAPPLSVSGNNEQFF	TGTGCCAGCAGCGTAGCCCCCCCTCTCTCTGTTAGCGGTAACAATGAGCAGTTCTTC
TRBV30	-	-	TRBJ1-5	CAWSSRGSNQPQHF	TGTGCCTGGAGTAGTAGGGGTAGCAATCAGCCCCAGCATTTT
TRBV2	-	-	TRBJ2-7	CASSYQGPTYEQYF	TGTGCCAGCAGTTATCAGGGGCCTACCTACGAGCAGTACTTC
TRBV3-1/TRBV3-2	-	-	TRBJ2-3	CASSQGGGGGYTQYF	TGTGCCAGCAGCCAAGGAGGCGGGGGCGGATATACGCAGTATTTT
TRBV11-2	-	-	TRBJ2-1	CASTPAIGRNYEQFF	TGTGCCAGCACCCCGGCGATCGGGAGAAACTATGAGCAGTTCTTC
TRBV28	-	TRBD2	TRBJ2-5	CASSLGGREETQYF	TGTGCCAGCAGTTTAGGCGGGAGGGAAGAGACCCAGTACTTC
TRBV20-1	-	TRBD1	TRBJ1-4	CSASPPGQGGEKLFF	TGCAGTGCTAGTCCCCCGGGACAGGGCGGTGAAAAACTGTTTTTT
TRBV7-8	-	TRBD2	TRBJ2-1	CASSRLADNEQFF	TGTGCCAGCAGCCGACTAGCGGACAATGAGCAGTTCTTC
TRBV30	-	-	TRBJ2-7	CAWRDPRAGLEVEQYF	TGTGCCTGGAGGGACCCTCGAGCGGGTCTGGAGGTCGAGCAGTACTTC
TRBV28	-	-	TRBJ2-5	CASSTPQGLYQETQYF	TGTGCCAGCAGTACCCCCCAGGGACTCTACCAAGAGACCCAGTACTTC
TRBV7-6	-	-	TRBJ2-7	CASSSTEQGSYEQYF	TGTGCCAGCAGCTCAACGGAACAGGGATCGTACGAGCAGTACTTC
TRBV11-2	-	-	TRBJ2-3	CASSFSETDTQYF	TGTGCCAGCAGCTTCTCGGAGACAGATACGCAGTATTTT
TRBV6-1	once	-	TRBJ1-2	CASSEGQPSYGYTF	TGTGCCAGCAGTGAAGGCCAACCGAGTTACGGCTACACCTTC
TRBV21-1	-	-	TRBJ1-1	CASKGDRVGSKCWVRVNTEAFF	TGTGCCAGCAAAGGGGACAGGGTTGGGTCGAAGTGCTGGGTCAGAGTCAACACTGAAGCTTTCTTT
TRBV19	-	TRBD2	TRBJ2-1	CASSIGTSGYNEQFF	TGTGCCAGTAGTATAGGGACTAGCGGATACAATGAGCAGTTCTTC